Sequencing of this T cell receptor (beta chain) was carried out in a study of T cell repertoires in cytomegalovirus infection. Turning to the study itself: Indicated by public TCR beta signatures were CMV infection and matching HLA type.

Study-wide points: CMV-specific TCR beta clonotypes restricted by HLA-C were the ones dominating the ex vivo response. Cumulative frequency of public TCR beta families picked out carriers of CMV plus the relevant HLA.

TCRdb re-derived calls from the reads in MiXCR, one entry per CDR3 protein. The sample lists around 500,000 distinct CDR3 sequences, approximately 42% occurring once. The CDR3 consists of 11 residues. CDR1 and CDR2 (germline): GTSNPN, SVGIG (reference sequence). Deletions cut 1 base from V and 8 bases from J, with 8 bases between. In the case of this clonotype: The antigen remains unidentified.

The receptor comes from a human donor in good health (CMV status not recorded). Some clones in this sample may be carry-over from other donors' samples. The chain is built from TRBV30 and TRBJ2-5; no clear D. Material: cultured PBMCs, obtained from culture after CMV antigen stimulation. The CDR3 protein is CAWSDSFTQYF. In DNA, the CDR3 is TGTGCCTGGAGTGACAGTTTTACCCAGTACTTC.